Below are 18 T cell receptor beta chains sequenced from a single sample in a study of control samples from healthy donors and cancer patients. Method: immunoSEQ multiplex PCR; TCRdb's copy keeps in-frame clones and lacks some. The sample has 70,000 to 85,000 clones; 84% are singletons. The sequenced sample consisted of PBMCs. These receptors all stem from a man aged 60-69 years with head and neck cancer.

This clone was found once. The chain joins TRBV7-2 to TRBJ1-3; 7 bases align to TRBD1. Trimming took 5 bases from V and 3 from J; bases not matched to a gene: 4. The germline V gene encodes CDR1 SGHTA and CDR2 FQGNSA. CDR3 size: 14 residues. CDR3 bases: TGTGCCAGCAGCAAAACAGGGGTTGGAAACACCATATATTTT. It encodes CASSKTGVGNTIYF.

The J gene is TRBJ1-1, the V gene TRBV6-5, with D maybe TRBD1 (5 bases). The CDR3 runs 15 residues. The V and J ends lost 10 bases and 7 bases respectively, with 25 bases between them. The germline CDR1 and CDR2 sequences are MNHEY and SVGAGI. CDR3 amino acids: CATKIGHTGIGEAFF. In DNA form, the CDR3 reads TGTGCCACCAAAATAGGACACACGGGTATCGGTGAAGCTTTCTTT.

This clone was found many times. The gene calls are TRBV5-5 and TRBJ1-3; maybe TRBD1 (5 bases). Per germline, CDR1 SGHKS and CDR2 YYEKEE (reference sequence). There are 15 residues in the CDR3. Between the trimmed V and J ends, which lost 2 bases and 2 bases, there was a span of 11 bases. The CDR3 here is CASSFGTFPGNTIYF. The CDR3 DNA sequence: TGTGCCAGCAGCTTTGGGACTTTCCCTGGAAACACCATATATTTT. Looking up the rest from reference TRBV5-5 and TRBJ1-3 gives the full variable domain: DAGVTQSPTHLIKTRGQQVTLRCSPISGHKSVSWYQQVLGQGPQFIFQYYEKEERGRGNFPDRFSARQFPNYSSELNVNALLLGDSALYLCASSFGTFPGNTIYFGEGSWLTVV.

The chain employs TRBV28 and TRBJ1-2, with a possible D match to TRBD1 (6 bases). Per the germline V gene, CDR1 is MDHEN and CDR2 is SYDVKM. Trimming shortened V by 8 bases and J by 2 bases, and 12 bases separated the two germline ends. The CDR3 consists of 13 residues. The CDR3 nucleotides are TGTGCCAGCTCAGGGACAAGGAACTATGGCTACACCTTC. It yields the protein CASSGTRNYGYTF.

J is TRBJ2-3 and V is TRBV2; 11 positions match TRBD2. V gave up 6 bases and J gave up 4 bases; unmatched junction bases: 6. Germline V gene data show CDR1 as SNHLY and CDR2 as FYNNEI. There are 15 residues in the CDR3. The CDR3 region has the DNA TGTGCCAGCAGAGAACTAGCGGGAGTGGCAGATACGCAGTATTTT. Protein: CASRELAGVADTQYF.

This rearrangement joins TRBV5-1 to TRBJ2-5, with 11 bases identical to TRBD1. Germline-derived CDR1 and CDR2 are SGHRS and YFSETQ. V lost 4 bases, J lost 5 bases, and 7 bases stayed unmatched. The CDR3 is made up of 15 amino acids. Here the CDR3 DNA reads TGCGCCAGCAGCCCCGGGACAGGGGGTTTGGAGACCCAGTACTTC. Translating gives CASSPGTGGLETQYF.

The chain combines TRBV28 with TRBJ2-1; 8 nucleotides line up with TRBD2. This CDR3 has 14 residues. The V gene end was trimmed by 2 bases and the J gene end by 5 bases; junction bases not matched to a gene: 2. CDR1 and CDR2 from the germline V gene are MDHEN and SYDVKM. The DNA of the CDR3 is TGTGCCAGCAGTTTAGCGGGGGGCAACAATGAGCAGTTCTTC. Its protein product is CASSLAGGNNEQFF.

DNA for the CDR3: TGTGCCAGCACCCCGGCCCTTCCCGGGGCCAACGTCCTGACTTTC. Translating gives CASTPALPGANVLTF. The chain has TRBV27 and TRBJ2-6; D not resolved. This CDR3 spans 15 amino acids. From germline, CDR1 is MNHEY and CDR2 SMNVEV (reference sequence). V gave up 7 bases and J gave up 4 bases, with 14 bases separating them.

The chain links TRBV6-5 to TRBJ2-5; D not resolved. Trimming took 11 bases from V and 1 from J, leaving 14 bases between them. Germline CDR1 MNHEY, CDR2 SVGAGI. The CDR3 is 13 amino acids. CDR3 amino acids: CAGRWQFQETQYF. CDR3 DNA sequence: TGTGCCGGAAGGTGGCAGTTCCAAGAGACCCAGTACTTC.

The chain recombines TRBV19 with TRBJ2-7, with a tentative D call TRBD1 (5 bases). Trimming removed 4 bases from V and 2 bases from J, with 9 bases in between. Germline V CDR1 and CDR2: LNHDA, SQIVND (reference sequence). The CDR3 runs 13 residues. CDR3 DNA: TGTGCCAGTAGTAAAGGGGCAACCTACGAGCAGTACTTC. It specifies CASSKGATYEQYF.

The V gene is TRBV13, the J gene TRBJ1-2; the match to TRBD1 covers 7 bases. Germline V gene lookup returns CDR1 PRHDT and CDR2 FYEKMQ (reference sequence). V dropped 4 bases and J dropped 1; count of bases not matched to a gene: 21. The CDR3 has 20 amino acids. The CDR3 DNA sequence: TGTGCCAGCAGCTCGACGGGGTATGGACCATCAACAGGGGATAACTATGGCTACACCTTC. Translation gives CASSSTGYGPSTGDNYGYTF. Together with reference TRBV13 and TRBJ1-2, the CDR3 gives the full variable domain: AAGVIQSPRHLIKEKRETATLKCYPIPRHDTVYWYQQGPGQDPQFLISFYEKMQSDKGSIPDRFSAQQFSDYHSELNMSSLELGDSALYFCASSSTGYGPSTGDNYGYTFGSGTRLTVV.

The chain recombines TRBV6-4 with TRBJ1-1, with 8 bases lining up with TRBD1. This CDR3 region has 15 residues. V lost 4 bases and J lost 1; bases outside the gene matches: 5. Germline V gene sequence: CDR1 MRHNA, CDR2 SNTAGT. CDR3 sequence (DNA): TGTGCCAGCAGTGCAACCGGGACAGGGAACACTGAAGCTTTCTTT. Translating gives CASSATGTGNTEAFF.

The V call is TRBV19, the J call TRBJ2-7; 10 nucleotides match TRBD2. This CDR3 is built from 14 residues. CDR1 is LNHDA, CDR2 SQIVND, per germline (reference sequence). With 5 bases clipped from V and 6 bases from J, the junction kept 7 bases outside the gene matches. DNA for the CDR3: TGTGCCAGTAGTCCCCGGGTAGCGGGAGGCGAGCAGTACTTC. Its translation is CASSPRVAGGEQYF.

In its sample, this clone was seen a few times. The CDR3 protein is CASSTRDSTDTQYF. The DNA of the CDR3 is TGCGCCAGCAGCACCCGGGACTCTACAGATACGCAGTATTTT. The rearrangement links TRBV5-1 to TRBJ2-3; possibly TRBD2 for D (6 bases). This CDR3 region has 14 residues. Trimming shortened V by 4 bases and J by 3 bases, and 12 bases separated the two germline ends. Germline loops: CDR1 SGHRS, CDR2 YFSETQ.

This sequence joins TRBV3-1 (or the pseudogene TRBV3-2) and TRBJ2-7, with a possible D match to TRBD2 (6 bases). Trimming took off 3 bases at V and 1 base at J, with 13 bases between the two ends. The CDR3 loop spans 15 amino acids. Germline values: CDR1 LGHDT, CDR2 YNNKEL (reference sequence). The CDR3 nucleotides are TGTGCCAGCAGCCATGGAGGGTACGGGTCCTACGAGCAGTACTTC. Translating it yields CASSHGGYGSYEQYF.

The chain joins TRBV15 to TRBJ2-4; 9 bases match TRBD2. The ends lost 3 bases at V and 2 bases at J; junction bases unmatched: 8. This CDR3 region has 17 residues. Per the germline V gene, CDR1 is LNHNV and CDR2 is YYDKDF (reference sequence). CDR3 loop: CATSRPPSGNTKNIQYF. The CDR3 DNA reads TGTGCCACCAGCAGGCCCCCTAGCGGGAACACCAAAAACATTCAGTACTTC.

This chain links TRBV5-1 with TRBJ1-1; 11 bases align to TRBD1. Trimming took 1 base from V and 6 from J; bases not matched to a gene: 5. This CDR3 is 15 amino acids long. Germline V gives CDR1 SGHRS, CDR2 YFSETQ. The CDR3 sequence is CASSLYGQGASEAFF. The DNA of the CDR3 is TGCGCCAGCAGCTTGTACGGACAGGGGGCCTCTGAAGCTTTCTTT.

This rearrangement joins TRBV19 to TRBJ1-5; TRBD1 matches at 7 bases. After removal of 6 bases from V and 1 base from J, the junction contained 6 bases not matched to a gene. In germline, CDR1 is LNHDA, CDR2 SQIVND (reference sequence). The CDR3 spans 15 residues. CDR3 nucleotides: TGTGCCAGTAGCCTCCAGGGGGAAAGCAATCAGCCCCAGCATTTT. Translation gives CASSLQGESNQPQHF. The full variable domain, in which reference TRBV19 and TRBJ1-5 provide the parts outside the CDR3, is DGGITQSPKYLFRKEGQNVTLSCEQNLNHDAMYWYRQDPGQGLRLIYYSQIVNDFQKGDIAEGYSVSREKKESFPLTVTSAQKNPTAFYLCASSLQGESNQPQHFGDGTRLSIL.